The 8 T cell receptor beta chains below come from one sample, sequenced in a study of T cells after yellow fever vaccination. TCRdb fed the 5' RACE reads into MiXCR, producing one record per CDR3 protein. Here the sample spans approximately 550,000 distinct CDR3 sequences, approximately 13% being singletons. This material consisted of PBMCs, taken on the day of the yellow fever booster vaccination. These receptor sequences come from a man under 40 who received the YFV17D yellow fever vaccine.

This clonotype occurred a few times. The CDR3 protein is CASSFWGRGTDTQYF. The CDR3 DNA sequence: TGTGCCAGCAGTTTCTGGGGGCGCGGTACAGATACGCAGTATTTT. The chain couples TRBV12-3 or TRBV12-4 to TRBJ2-3; the D gene is possibly TRBD1 (6 bases). The CDR3 runs 15 residues. V gave up 3 bases and J gave up 3 bases, with 13 bases separating them.

This clonotype was seen more than once but under ten times. The rearrangement uses TRBV20-1 and TRBJ2-1; 10 positions agree with TRBD2. This CDR3 has 14 amino acids. With 5 bases clipped from V and 2 bases from J, the junction kept 3 bases outside the gene matches. CDR1 is DFQATT and CDR2 is SNEGSKA in the germline V gene (reference sequence). The CDR3 sequence is CSASSGRTYNEQFF. DNA of the CDR3: TGCAGTGCTTCTAGCGGGAGAACCTACAATGAGCAGTTCTTC.

This clonotype has more than one count but fewer than ten. V gene TRBV6-6 combines with J gene TRBJ2-1; 9 nucleotides align to TRBD2. In germline, CDR1 is MNHNY, CDR2 SVGAGI (reference sequence). Trimming at V came to 10 bases and at J to 4 bases, leaving 5 bases not matched to a gene. The CDR3 has 13 residues. This CDR3 is CAIRLADYNEQFF. DNA for the CDR3: TGTGCCATCAGACTAGCGGATTACAATGAGCAGTTCTTC.

This clonotype was found many times. The chain couples TRBV12-3 or TRBV12-4 to TRBJ2-1, with unresolved D. The V end lost 7 bases, the J end lost 6 bases, and 13 bases lay between the germline ends. The CDR3 extends over 13 amino acids. CDR3 residues: CASTIPSGNEQFF. As DNA, the CDR3 is TGTGCCAGCACCATCCCCTCGGGCAATGAGCAGTTCTTC.

This chain uses TRBV14 with TRBJ1-4, with TRBD1 matching over 7 bases. With 2 bases clipped from V and 12 bases from J, the junction kept 12 bases outside the gene matches. The length of the CDR3 is 15 residues. CDR1 and CDR2 from the germline V gene are SGHDN and FVKESK. In DNA, the CDR3 is TGTGCCAGCAGCCAACATAGGGGGCCGGAGATGGAACTGTTTTTT. It translates to CASSQHRGPEMELFF.

This chain joins TRBV5-4 and TRBJ2-1, with 10 bases fitting TRBD1. The germline CDR1 and CDR2 sequences are SGHNT and YYREEE (reference sequence). The V and J ends lost 3 bases and 9 bases, in that order; junction bases with no gene match: 9. The CDR3 sequence is 15 residues long. The CDR3 region is CASSSSGTGATEQFF. Here the CDR3 DNA reads TGTGCCAGCAGCTCCTCCGGGACAGGGGCGACTGAGCAGTTCTTC.

The V gene is TRBV5-1, the J gene TRBJ1-2, with D possibly matching TRBD1 (5 bases). Looked up from germline, CDR1 is SGHRS and CDR2 is YFSETQ. The CDR3 consists of 15 residues. Trimming stripped 4 bases from V and 6 bases from J, with 19 bases between. CDR3 loop: CASSSPSQGLHGYTF. The CDR3 DNA reads TGCGCCAGCAGCAGTCCGTCCCAGGGCCTGCATGGCTACACCTTC.

V gene TRBV5-6 combines with J gene TRBJ2-5; D perhaps matches TRBD2 (6 bases). The CDR3 is made up of 15 amino acids. Deletions cut 0 bases from V and 0 bases from J, with 9 bases between. Germline CDR1 is SGHDT and CDR2 is YYEEEE. The CDR3 here is CASSLGGGYQETQYF. CDR3 bases: TGTGCCAGCAGCTTGGGTGGGGGGTACCAAGAGACCCAGTACTTC.